This is a list of T cell receptor beta chains from one sample in a study of blood T cell repertoires in COVID-19. The assay was immunoSEQ multiplex PCR, and TCRdb's table has in-frame clones only and misses some. Of about 86,000 clones in the sample, about 87% were seen once. The sample comprised peripheral blood. These TCRs come from a human donor in a cohort sampled during active COVID-19. The CDR3 runs from the conserved cysteine through the conserved F or W. D genes are given only for firm matches. Clone sizes are given selectively: once, few, many, or a class where the clone is expanded.

.	TRBJ1-4	TRBV28	.	CASSATVSNEKLFF	TGTGCCAGCAGTGCGACAGTCTCTAATGAAAAACTGTTTTTT
TRBD1	TRBJ2-1	TRBV9	.	CASSETGVSYNEQFF	TGTGCCAGCAGCGAGACAGGGGTGTCCTACAATGAGCAGTTCTTC
.	TRBJ2-5	TRBV7-3	.	CASSLREVYQETQYF	TGTGCCAGCAGCTTAAGAGAAGTGTACCAAGAGACCCAGTACTTC
.	TRBJ2-7	TRBV10-3	.	CAISEGRTGSTYEQYF	TGTGCCATCAGTGAAGGGAGGACAGGATCTACCTACGAGCAGTACTTC
.	TRBJ1-1	TRBV6-1	.	CASSEETVAFF	TGTGCCAGCAGTGAAGAAACGGTAGCTTTCTTT
.	TRBJ2-3	TRBV6-6	.	CASRVYGLGADTQYF	TGTGCCAGCAGGGTATACGGGTTAGGCGCAGATACGCAGTATTTT
TRBD1	TRBJ2-7	TRBV28	.	CASSFGGQGAKYEQYF	TGTGCCAGCAGTTTTGGGGGACAGGGGGCCAAGTACGAGCAGTACTTC
.	TRBJ2-3	TRBV4-1	.	CASSLEASDTQYF	TGCGCCAGCAGCCTTGAAGCTTCAGATACGCAGTATTTT
TRBD2	TRBJ2-1	TRBV27	.	CASIPQLAGGSYEQFF	TGTGCCAGCATCCCCCAACTGGCGGGAGGCTCCTATGAGCAGTTCTTC
TRBD2	TRBJ2-1	TRBV19	.	CASSMREGREQFF	TGTGCCAGTAGTATGCGGGAGGGCCGCGAGCAGTTCTTC
.	TRBJ2-3	TRBV19	.	CASSMGANPTDTQYF	TGTGCCAGTAGTATGGGAGCGAATCCCACAGATACGCAGTATTTT
.	TRBJ1-5	TRBV27	.	CASSLSTGQPQHF	TGTGCCAGCAGTTTATCGACAGGACAGCCCCAGCATTTT
.	TRBJ1-6	TRBV6-2/TRBV6-3	once	CASSYAVGGSSSPLHF	TGTGCCAGCAGTTACGCCGTGGGAGGGTCCTCTTCACCCCTCCACTTT
TRBD1	TRBJ1-6	TRBV27	.	CASSGLQGGSSYNSPLHF	TGTGCCAGCAGTGGTCTACAGGGGGGGAGCTCCTATAATTCACCCCTCCACTTT
.	TRBJ2-2	TRBV5-4	.	CASSAYHTGELFF	TGTGCCAGCAGCGCGTATCACACCGGGGAGCTGTTTTTT
TRBD1	TRBJ1-5	TRBV3-1/TRBV3-2	.	CASSSHRGHEPQHF	TGTGCCAGCAGCAGCCACAGGGGCCATGAGCCCCAGCATTTT
.	TRBJ1-2	TRBV16	.	CASSLGGQNYGYTF	TGTGCCAGCAGCCTCGGCGGACAGAACTATGGCTACACCTTC
.	TRBJ2-5	TRBV15	.	CATSRDTGFLQETQYF	TGTGCCACCAGCAGAGATACAGGGTTCCTTCAAGAGACCCAGTACTTC
TRBD1	TRBJ1-6	TRBV20-1	.	CSASNQGTGTINSPLHF	TGCAGTGCTAGTAACCAAGGGACAGGGACTATTAATTCACCCCTCCACTTT
TRBD1	TRBJ2-7	TRBV15	.	CATSSRTGGTYEQYF	TGTGCCACCAGCTCACGGACAGGGGGGACCTACGAGCAGTACTTC
TRBD1	TRBJ1-5	TRBV18	.	CASSHGQGKGQPQHF	TGTGCCAGCTCACATGGACAGGGGAAAGGTCAGCCCCAGCATTTT
TRBD1	TRBJ1-4	TRBV5-1	.	CASSFRDRGRSTNEKLFF	TGCGCCAGCAGCTTCCGGGACAGGGGGCGTTCAACTAATGAAAAACTGTTTTTT
.	TRBJ2-7	TRBV27	.	CASSLIGDSDYEQYF	TGTGCCAGCAGTTTAATAGGGGACTCTGACTACGAGCAGTACTTC
.	TRBJ2-3	TRBV5-5	once	CASRWAGQDTQYF	TGTGCCAGCAGGTGGGCAGGTCAAGATACGCAGTATTTT
TRBD2	TRBJ2-5	TRBV7-9	.	CASSSPGTRGKTQYF	TGTGCCAGCAGCTCCCCCGGGACTAGGGGTAAGACCCAGTACTTC
.	TRBJ2-3	TRBV4-1	once	CASSPEVAVRTDTQYF	TGCGCCAGCAGCCCGGAGGTGGCGGTTCGCACAGATACGCAGTATTTT
TRBD1	TRBJ2-7	TRBV28	once	CASSRRQGYEQYF	TGTGCCAGCAGTCGAAGACAGGGCTACGAGCAGTACTTC
.	TRBJ2-2	TRBV6-5	.	CASSYSGSNTGELFF	TGTGCCAGCAGTTACTCCGGGTCGAACACCGGGGAGCTGTTTTTT
TRBD2	TRBJ2-1	TRBV10-2	.	CASSDPSGRGRNEQFF	TGCGCCAGCAGTGACCCAAGCGGGAGAGGGAGGAATGAGCAGTTCTTC
.	TRBJ2-1	TRBV9	.	CASSVAGQGSYNEQFF	TGTGCCAGCAGCGTAGCTGGGCAGGGGTCCTACAATGAGCAGTTCTTC
.	TRBJ2-4	TRBV21-1	once	CASSKSSGREAKNIQYF	TGTGCCAGCAGCAAGTCTAGCGGGAGGGAGGCCAAAAACATTCAGTACTTC
TRBD1	TRBJ2-1	TRBV27	.	CASSHRDRYNEQFF	TGTGCCAGCAGTCACCGGGACAGGTACAATGAGCAGTTCTTC
.	TRBJ1-1	TRBV6-6	.	CASRGEGAFF	TGTGCCAGCCGGGGGGAGGGAGCTTTCTTT
.	TRBJ2-7	TRBV28	.	CASNGGTLLYEQYF	TGTGCCAGCAATGGCGGGACTCTCCTCTACGAGCAGTACTTC
TRBD1	TRBJ2-2	TRBV14	.	CASSPWTGQNTGELFF	TGTGCCAGCAGCCCTTGGACAGGGCAGAACACCGGGGAGCTGTTTTTT
.	TRBJ2-1	TRBV7-3	.	CASSLIRGAYNEQFF	TGTGCCAGCAGCTTAATCCGGGGTGCTTACAATGAGCAGTTCTTC
.	TRBJ2-7	TRBV6-5	few	CATGPLTGEYF	TGTGCCACCGGCCCCCTAACGGGGGAGTACTTC
TRBD1	TRBJ1-2	TRBV11-2	.	CASSLGTGGGYGYTF	TGTGCCAGCAGCCTTGGGACAGGGGGAGGGTATGGCTACACCTTC
TRBD1	TRBJ1-2	TRBV28	.	CASSFADRVINYGYTF	TGTGCCAGCAGTTTCGCGGACAGGGTGATAAACTATGGCTACACCTTC
.	TRBJ2-7	TRBV3-1/TRBV3-2	.	CASSQEGTGKKQYF	TGTGCCAGCAGCCAAGAGGGAACGGGAAAGAAGCAGTACTTC
TRBD2	TRBJ2-3	TRBV27	.	CASAKAGISTDTQYF	TGTGCCAGCGCGAAAGCGGGAATTAGCACAGATACGCAGTATTTT
TRBD2	TRBJ2-1	TRBV28	.	CASSRIAGPYNEQFF	TGTGCCAGCAGCCGAATAGCGGGGCCCTACAATGAGCAGTTCTTC